The present T cell receptor beta chain was sequenced within a study of T cells in localized non-small cell lung cancer. Study-wide findings and caveats: The highest T cell clonality was in uninvolved adjacent lung, above tumor.

Relative to its sample, this clone is medium-sized. Its specificity is not known. Here immunoSEQ multiplex PCR was the method, and the copy in TCRdb shows in-frame clones only, minus some. Of 1,500 or so clones in the sample, approximately 22% are singletons; the top ten hold around 25%. Germline-derived CDR1 and CDR2 are MNHGY and SAAAGT. The CDR3 runs 13 residues. Trimming stripped 6 bases from V and 5 bases from J, with 12 bases between. The sample in question was lung tumor tissue, obtained before any cancer treatment. The origin of this receptor is a male donor aged 60 or older with stage III lung adenocarcinoma. J is TRBJ2-3 and V is TRBV6-8; tentative D call: TRBD2 (6 bases). The CDR3 nucleotides read TGTGCCAGCAGCGGGACTGGGGGAGATACGCAGTATTTT. Protein: CASSGTGGDTQYF.